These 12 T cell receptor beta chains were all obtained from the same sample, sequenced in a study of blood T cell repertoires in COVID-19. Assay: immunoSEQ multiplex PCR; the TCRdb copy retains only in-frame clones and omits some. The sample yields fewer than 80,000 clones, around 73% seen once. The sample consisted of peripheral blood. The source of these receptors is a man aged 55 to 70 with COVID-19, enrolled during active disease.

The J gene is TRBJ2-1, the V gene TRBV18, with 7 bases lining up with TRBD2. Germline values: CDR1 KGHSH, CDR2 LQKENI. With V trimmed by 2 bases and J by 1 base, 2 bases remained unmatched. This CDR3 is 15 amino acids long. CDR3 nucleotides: TGTGCCAGCTCACCATCGCGGGAGTCCTACAATGAGCAGTTCTTC. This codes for CASSPSRESYNEQFF.

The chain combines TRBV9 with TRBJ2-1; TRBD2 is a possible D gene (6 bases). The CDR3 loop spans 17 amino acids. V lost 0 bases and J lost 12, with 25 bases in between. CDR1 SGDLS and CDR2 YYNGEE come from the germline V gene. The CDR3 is CASSVEEGHGNTWGQFF. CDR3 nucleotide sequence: TGTGCCAGCAGCGTAGAGGAGGGTCACGGGAACACGTGGGGGCAGTTCTTC.

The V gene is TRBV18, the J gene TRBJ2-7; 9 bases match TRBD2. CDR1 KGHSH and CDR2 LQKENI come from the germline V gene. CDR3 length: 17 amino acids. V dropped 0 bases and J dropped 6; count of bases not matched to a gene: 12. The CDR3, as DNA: TGTGCCAGCTCACCACCGGTCGGCGGGGGGGCTGGTTTCGAGCAGTACTTC. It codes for CASSPPVGGGAGFEQYF.

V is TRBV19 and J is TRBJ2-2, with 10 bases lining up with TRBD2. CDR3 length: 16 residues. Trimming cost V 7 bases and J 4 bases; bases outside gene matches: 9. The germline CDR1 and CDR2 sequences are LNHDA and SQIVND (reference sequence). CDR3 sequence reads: CASTPRLAGATGELFF. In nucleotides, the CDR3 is TGTGCCAGTACCCCGAGGCTAGCGGGAGCCACCGGGGAGCTGTTTTTT.

CDR3 in amino acids: CASSLGGREPQHF. CDR3 nucleotide sequence: TGTGCCAGCAGCTTGGGAGGGAGGGAGCCCCAGCATTTT. This rearrangement joins TRBV5-4 to TRBJ1-5; D gene ambiguous. Germline CDR1 SGHNT, CDR2 YYREEE (reference sequence). The V gene lost 0 bases and the J gene lost 8 bases, with 9 bases spanning the gap. The length of the CDR3 is 13 residues.

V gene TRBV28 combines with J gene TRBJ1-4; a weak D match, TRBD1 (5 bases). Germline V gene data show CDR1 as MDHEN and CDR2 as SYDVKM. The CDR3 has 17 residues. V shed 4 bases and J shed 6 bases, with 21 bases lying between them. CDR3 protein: CASSSPRLADIDEKLFF. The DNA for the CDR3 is TGTGCCAGCAGTTCCCCAAGATTAGCGGACATCGATGAAAAACTGTTTTTT.

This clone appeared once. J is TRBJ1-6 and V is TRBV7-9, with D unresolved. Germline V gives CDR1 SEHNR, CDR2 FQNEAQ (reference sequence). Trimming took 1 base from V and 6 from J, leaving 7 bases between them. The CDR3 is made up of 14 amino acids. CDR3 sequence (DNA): TGTGCCAGCAGCTTAGTTGTGGCTAATTCACCCCTCCACTTT. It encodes CASSLVVANSPLHF.

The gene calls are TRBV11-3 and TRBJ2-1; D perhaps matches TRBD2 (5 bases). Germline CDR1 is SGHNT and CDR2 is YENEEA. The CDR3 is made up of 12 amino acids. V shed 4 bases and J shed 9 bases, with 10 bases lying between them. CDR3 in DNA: TGTGCCAGCAGCTCGAACCGGGGTGAGCAGTTCTTC. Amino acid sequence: CASSSNRGEQFF.

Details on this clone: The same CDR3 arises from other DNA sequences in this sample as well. This CDR3 is CASSPGGRETQYF. The CDR3 DNA follows: TGTGCCAGCAGCCCCGGGGGTCGGGAGACCCAGTACTTC. J is TRBJ2-5 and V is TRBV7-3, with a possible D match to TRBD2 (6 bases). Germline lookup yields CDR1 SGHTA and CDR2 FQGTGA. This CDR3 has 13 amino acids. The V end lost 5 bases, the J end lost 5 bases, and 12 bases lay between the germline ends.

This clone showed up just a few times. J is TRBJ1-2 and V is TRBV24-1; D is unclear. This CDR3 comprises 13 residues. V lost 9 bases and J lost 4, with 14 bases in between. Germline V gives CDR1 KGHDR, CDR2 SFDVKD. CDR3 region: CATRGGEGYGYTF. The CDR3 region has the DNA TGTGCCACCCGAGGCGGGGAGGGCTATGGCTACACCTTC.

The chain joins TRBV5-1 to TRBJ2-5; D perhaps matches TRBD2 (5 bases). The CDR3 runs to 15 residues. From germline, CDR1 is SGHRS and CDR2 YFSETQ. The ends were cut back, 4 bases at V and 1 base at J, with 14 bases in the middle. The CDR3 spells CASSPLGVGQETQYF. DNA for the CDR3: TGCGCCAGCAGCCCCCTCGGGGTCGGCCAAGAGACCCAGTACTTC.

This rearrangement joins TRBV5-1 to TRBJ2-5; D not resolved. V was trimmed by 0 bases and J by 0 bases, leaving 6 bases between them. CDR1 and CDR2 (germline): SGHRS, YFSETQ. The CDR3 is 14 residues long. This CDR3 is CASSLDINQETQYF. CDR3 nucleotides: TGCGCCAGCAGCTTGGACATAAACCAAGAGACCCAGTACTTC.